The 3 T cell receptor beta chains below were found in one sample sequenced in a study. MiXCR, applied by TCRdb to the 5' RACE reads, yields one record per CDR3 protein. The sample lists some 31,000 distinct CDR3 sequences, 26% occurring once. Sequencing input: naive CD4+ T cells sorted from a lymph node. The subset: naive CD4+ T cells, CD4+CD45RA+CD25-. All receptors come from a female donor with breast cancer.

This clonotype was seen a few times. The V call is TRBV7-9, the J call TRBJ2-7; 10 nucleotides match TRBD2. The V gene's germline CDR1 is SEHNR and CDR2 FQNEAQ (reference sequence). V lost 0 bases, J lost 0 bases, and 2 bases stayed unmatched. The CDR3 length is 16 residues. The CDR3 region has the DNA TGTGCCAGCAGCTTAGCGCTAGCGGGGGACTCCTACGAGCAGTACTTC. Translated: CASSLALAGDSYEQYF. Full variable domain (rest looked up from reference TRBV7-9 and TRBJ2-7): DTGVSQNPRHKITKRGQNVTFRCDPISEHNRLYWYRQTLGQGPEFLTYFQNEAQLEKSRLLSDRFSAERPKGSFSTLEIQRTEQGDSAMYLCASSLALAGDSYEQYFGPGTRLTVT.

This clonotype was observed a single time. This chain links TRBV28 with TRBJ2-3; unclear D gene. The CDR3 consists of 12 residues. Trimming cost V 2 bases and J 4 bases, with 4 bases left between them. Germline loops: CDR1 MDHEN, CDR2 SYDVKM. CDR3 nucleotides: TGTGCCAGCAGTTTAGTAGCAGATACGCAGTATTTT. Translation: CASSLVADTQYF. Together with reference TRBV28 and TRBJ2-3, the CDR3 gives the full variable domain: DVKVTQSSRYLVKRTGEKVFLECVQDMDHENMFWYRQDPGLGLRLIYFSYDVKMKEKGDIPEGYSVSREKKERFSLILESASTNQTSMYLCASSLVADTQYFGPGTRLTVL.

Ten or more counts support this clonotype. This chain uses TRBV6-2 or TRBV6-3 with TRBJ1-1, with D perhaps matching TRBD1 (5 bases). The germline V gene has CDR1 MNHEY and CDR2 SVGEGT. V was trimmed by 6 bases and J by 6 bases, leaving 14 bases between them. The CDR3 covers 13 residues. The CDR3: CASSDPGRAEAFF. In DNA, the CDR3 is TGTGCCAGCAGCGACCCGGGACGGGCTGAAGCTTTCTTT.